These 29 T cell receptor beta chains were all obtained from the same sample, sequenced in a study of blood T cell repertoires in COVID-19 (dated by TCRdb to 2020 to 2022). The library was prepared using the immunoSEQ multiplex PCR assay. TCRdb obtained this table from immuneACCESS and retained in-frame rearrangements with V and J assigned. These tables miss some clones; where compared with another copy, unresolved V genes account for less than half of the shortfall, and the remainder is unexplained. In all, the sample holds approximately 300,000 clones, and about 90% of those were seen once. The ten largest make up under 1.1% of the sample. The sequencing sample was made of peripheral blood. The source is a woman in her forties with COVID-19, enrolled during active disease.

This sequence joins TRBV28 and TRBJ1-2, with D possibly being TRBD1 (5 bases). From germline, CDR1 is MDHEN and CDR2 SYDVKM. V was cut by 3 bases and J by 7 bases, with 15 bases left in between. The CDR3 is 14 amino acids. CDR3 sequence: CASSFYGQGIGYTF. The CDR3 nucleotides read TGTGCCAGCAGTTTTTACGGGCAGGGCATTGGCTACACCTTC.

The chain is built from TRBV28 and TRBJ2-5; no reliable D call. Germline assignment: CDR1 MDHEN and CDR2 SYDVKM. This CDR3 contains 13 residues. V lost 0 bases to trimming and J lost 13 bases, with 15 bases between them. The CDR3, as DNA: TGTGCCAGCAGTTTATGGCGAACAGCCCTCCGGTACTTC. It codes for CASSLWRTALRYF.

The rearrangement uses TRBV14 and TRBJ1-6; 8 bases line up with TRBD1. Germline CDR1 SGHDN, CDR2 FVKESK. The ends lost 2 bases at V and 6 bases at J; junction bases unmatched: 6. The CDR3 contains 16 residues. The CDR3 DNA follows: TGTGCCAGCAGCCAACTTCAGGGGGCTGTTAATTCACCCCTCCACTTT. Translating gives CASSQLQGAVNSPLHF.

The CDR3: CASSSAGRTPYNEQFF. CDR3 nucleotide sequence: TGTGCCAGCAGCTCCGCCGGGAGGACTCCCTACAATGAGCAGTTCTTC. The chain links TRBV9 to TRBJ2-1; 7 bases map to TRBD2. The CDR3 runs to 16 residues. Trimming cost V 4 bases and J 2 bases; bases outside gene matches: 9. Germline-derived CDR1 and CDR2 are SGDLS and YYNGEE.

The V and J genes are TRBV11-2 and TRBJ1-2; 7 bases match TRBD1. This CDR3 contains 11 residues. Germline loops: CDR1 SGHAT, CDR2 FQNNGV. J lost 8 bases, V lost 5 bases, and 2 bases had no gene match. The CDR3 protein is CASSHRGGYTF. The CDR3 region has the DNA TGTGCCAGCAGCCACAGGGGAGGCTACACCTTC.

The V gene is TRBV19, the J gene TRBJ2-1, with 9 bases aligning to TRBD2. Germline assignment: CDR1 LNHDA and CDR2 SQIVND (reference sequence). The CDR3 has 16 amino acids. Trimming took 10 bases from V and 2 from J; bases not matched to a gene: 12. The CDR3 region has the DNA TGTGCCACCTCCCGCGGTAGCGGGAGAGCCTACAATGAGCAGTTCTTC. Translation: CATSRGSGRAYNEQFF.

CDR3: CASSLTAGAIDNEQFF. The CDR3 nucleotides are TGTGCCAGCAGCTTAACGGCAGGGGCAATCGACAATGAGCAGTTCTTC. The chain joins TRBV7-3 to TRBJ2-1; a weak D match, TRBD1 (6 bases). V lost 0 bases and J 5 bases, leaving 14 bases between the germline ends. Germline assignment: CDR1 SGHTA and CDR2 FQGTGA. The CDR3 has 16 amino acids.

The CDR3 sequence is CASSLDVLALSNYGYTF. The CDR3 DNA reads as TGTGCCAGCAGCTTGGATGTTTTAGCCTTATCGAACTATGGCTACACCTTC. The V gene is TRBV5-4, the J gene TRBJ1-2; no clear D gene. CDR1 is SGHNT and CDR2 is YYREEE in the germline V gene (reference sequence). The CDR3 has 17 residues. V lost 0 bases and J lost 2, with 17 bases in between.

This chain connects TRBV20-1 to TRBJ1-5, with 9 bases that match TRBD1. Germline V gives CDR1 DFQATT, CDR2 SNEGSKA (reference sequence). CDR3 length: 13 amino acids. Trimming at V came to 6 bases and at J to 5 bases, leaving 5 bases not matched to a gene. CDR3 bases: TGCAGTGCCAGTAGACAGGGGGATCAGCCCCAGCATTTT. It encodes CSASRQGDQPQHF.

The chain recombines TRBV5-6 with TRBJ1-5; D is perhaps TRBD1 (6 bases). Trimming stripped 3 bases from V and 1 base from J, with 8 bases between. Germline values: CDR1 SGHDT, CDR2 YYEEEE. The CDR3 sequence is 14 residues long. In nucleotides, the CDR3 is TGTGCCAGCAGCTCAGGGGTGAGCAATCAGCCCCAGCATTTT. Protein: CASSSGVSNQPQHF.

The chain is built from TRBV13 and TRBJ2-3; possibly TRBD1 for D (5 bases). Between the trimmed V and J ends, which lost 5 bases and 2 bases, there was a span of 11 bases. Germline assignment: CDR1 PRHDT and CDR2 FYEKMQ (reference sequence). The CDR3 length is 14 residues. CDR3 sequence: CASSQRQTTDTQYF. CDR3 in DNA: TGTGCCAGCAGCCAACGACAGACCACAGATACGCAGTATTTT.

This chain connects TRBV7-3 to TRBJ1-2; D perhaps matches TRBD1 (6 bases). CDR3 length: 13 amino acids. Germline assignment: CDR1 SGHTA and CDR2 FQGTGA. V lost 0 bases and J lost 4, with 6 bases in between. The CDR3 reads CASSLTGGYGYTF. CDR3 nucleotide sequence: TGTGCCAGCAGCTTAACAGGGGGCTATGGCTACACCTTC.

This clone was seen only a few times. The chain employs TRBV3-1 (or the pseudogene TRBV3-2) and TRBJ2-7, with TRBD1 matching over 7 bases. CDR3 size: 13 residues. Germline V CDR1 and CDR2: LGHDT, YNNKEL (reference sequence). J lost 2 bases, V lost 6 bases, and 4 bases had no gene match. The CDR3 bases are TGTGCCAGCAGGCTAGGACAGGCCTACGAGCAGTACTTC. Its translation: CASRLGQAYEQYF.

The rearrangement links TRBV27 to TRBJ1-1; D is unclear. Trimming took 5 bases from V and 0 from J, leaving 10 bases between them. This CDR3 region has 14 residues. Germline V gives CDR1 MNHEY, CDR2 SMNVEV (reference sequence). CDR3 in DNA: TGTGCCAGCAGTCTCCCTACCCTGAACACTGAAGCTTTCTTT. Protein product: CASSLPTLNTEAFF.

Written as DNA, the CDR3 is TGTGCCAGCAGCTTAGGAAGCGCCACTGAAGCTTTCTTT. This sequence encodes CASSLGSATEAFF. The chain has TRBV7-9 and TRBJ1-1, with D uncertain. The length of the CDR3 is 13 residues. With 1 base removed from V and 4 bases from J, the gap between germline ends came to 7 bases. CDR1 and CDR2 from the germline V gene are SEHNR and FQNEAQ (reference sequence).

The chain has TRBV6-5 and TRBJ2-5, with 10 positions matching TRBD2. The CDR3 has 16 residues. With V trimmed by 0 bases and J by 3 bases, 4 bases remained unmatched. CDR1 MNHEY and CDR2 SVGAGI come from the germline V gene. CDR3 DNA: TGTGCCAGCAGTTACTCGAAGCGGGAGGGAGAAGAGACCCAGTACTTC. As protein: CASSYSKREGEETQYF.

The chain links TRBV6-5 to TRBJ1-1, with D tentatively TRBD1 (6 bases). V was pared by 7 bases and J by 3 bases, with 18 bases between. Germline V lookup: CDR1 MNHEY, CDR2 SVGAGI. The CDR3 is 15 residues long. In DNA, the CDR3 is TGTGCCAGCACTCCCTCCCTGGGGGCGGACACTGAAGCTTTCTTT. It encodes CASTPSLGADTEAFF.

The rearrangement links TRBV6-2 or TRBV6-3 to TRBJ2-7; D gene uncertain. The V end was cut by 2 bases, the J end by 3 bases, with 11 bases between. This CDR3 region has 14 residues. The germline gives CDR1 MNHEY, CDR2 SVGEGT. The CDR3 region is CASSYIGLFYEQYF. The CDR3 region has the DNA TGTGCCAGCAGTTACATCGGTCTTTTCTACGAGCAGTACTTC.

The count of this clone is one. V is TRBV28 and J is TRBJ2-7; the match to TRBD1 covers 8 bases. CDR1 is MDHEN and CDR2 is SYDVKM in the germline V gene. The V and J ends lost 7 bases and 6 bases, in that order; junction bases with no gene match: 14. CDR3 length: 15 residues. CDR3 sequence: CASTEPTGTGGEQYF. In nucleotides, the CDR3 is TGTGCCAGCACCGAACCAACCGGGACAGGAGGCGAGCAGTACTTC.

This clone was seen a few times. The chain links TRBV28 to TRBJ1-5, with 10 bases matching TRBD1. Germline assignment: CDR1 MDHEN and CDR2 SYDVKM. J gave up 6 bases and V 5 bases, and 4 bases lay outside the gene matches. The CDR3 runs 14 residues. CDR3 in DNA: TGTGCCAGCAGTACCGGGACAGGGGTTCAGCCCCAGCATTTT. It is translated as CASSTGTGVQPQHF.

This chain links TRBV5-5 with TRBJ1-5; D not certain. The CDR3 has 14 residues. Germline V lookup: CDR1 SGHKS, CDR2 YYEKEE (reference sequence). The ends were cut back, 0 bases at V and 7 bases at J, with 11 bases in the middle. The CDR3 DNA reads TGTGCCAGCAGCTTGGTCGGAGGGAACCAGCCCCAGCATTTT. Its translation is CASSLVGGNQPQHF.

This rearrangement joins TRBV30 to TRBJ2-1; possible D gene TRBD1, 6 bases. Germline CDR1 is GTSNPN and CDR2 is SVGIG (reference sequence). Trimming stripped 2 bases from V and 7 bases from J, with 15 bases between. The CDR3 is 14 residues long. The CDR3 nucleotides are TGTGCCTGGAGTTCCAGGGGAAGTTGGAATGAGCAGTTCTTC. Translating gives CAWSSRGSWNEQFF. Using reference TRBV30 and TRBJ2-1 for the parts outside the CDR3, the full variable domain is SQTIHQWPATLVQPVGSPLSLECTVEGTSNPNLYWYRQAAGRGLQLLFYSVGIGQISSEVPQNLSASRPQDRQFILSSKKLLLSDSGFYLCAWSSRGSWNEQFFGPGTRLTVL.

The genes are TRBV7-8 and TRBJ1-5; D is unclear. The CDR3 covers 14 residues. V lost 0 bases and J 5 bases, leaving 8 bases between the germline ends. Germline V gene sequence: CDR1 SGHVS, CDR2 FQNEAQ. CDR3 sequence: CASSLAGRDQPQHF. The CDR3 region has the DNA TGTGCCAGCAGCTTAGCGGGGAGAGATCAGCCCCAGCATTTT.

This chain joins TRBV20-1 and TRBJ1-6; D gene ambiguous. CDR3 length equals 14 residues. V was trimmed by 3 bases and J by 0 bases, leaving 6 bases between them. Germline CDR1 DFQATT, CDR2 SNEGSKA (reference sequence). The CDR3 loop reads CSASVHSYNSPLHF. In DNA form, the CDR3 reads TGCAGTGCTAGTGTTCACTCCTATAATTCACCCCTCCACTTT.

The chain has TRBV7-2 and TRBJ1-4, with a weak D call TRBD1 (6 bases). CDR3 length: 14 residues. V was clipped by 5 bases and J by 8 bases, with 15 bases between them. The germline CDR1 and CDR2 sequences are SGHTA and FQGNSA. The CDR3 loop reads CASSPRQGWEKLFF. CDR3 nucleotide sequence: TGTGCCAGCAGCCCGCGGCAGGGGTGGGAAAAACTGTTTTTT.

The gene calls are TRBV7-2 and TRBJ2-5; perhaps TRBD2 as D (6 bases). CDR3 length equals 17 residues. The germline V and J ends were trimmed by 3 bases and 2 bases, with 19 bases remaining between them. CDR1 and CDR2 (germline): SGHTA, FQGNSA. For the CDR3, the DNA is TGTGCCAGCAGCTTGAGATTGAGGGACTGGACACAAGAGACCCAGTACTTC. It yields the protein CASSLRLRDWTQETQYF.

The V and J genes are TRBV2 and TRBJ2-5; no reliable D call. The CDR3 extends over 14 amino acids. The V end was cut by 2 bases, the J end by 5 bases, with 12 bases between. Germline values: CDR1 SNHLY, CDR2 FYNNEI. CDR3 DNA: TGTGCCAGCAGTGAATATCGGAGTGTCGAGACCCAGTACTTC. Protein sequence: CASSEYRSVETQYF.

The CDR3 reads CASSPTPGSEQFF. In DNA form, the CDR3 reads TGTGCCAGCAGTCCTACCCCGGGGTCTGAGCAGTTCTTC. The J gene is TRBJ2-1, the V gene TRBV25-1; a weak D match, TRBD2 (5 bases). Germline V gene lookup returns CDR1 MGHDK and CDR2 SYGVNS. This CDR3 spans 13 amino acids. The V end lost 5 bases, the J end lost 9 bases, and 14 bases lay between the germline ends.

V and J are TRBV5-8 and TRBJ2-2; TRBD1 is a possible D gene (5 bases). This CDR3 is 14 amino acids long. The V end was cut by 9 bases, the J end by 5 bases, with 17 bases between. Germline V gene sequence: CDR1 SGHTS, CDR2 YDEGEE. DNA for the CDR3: TGTGCCACCGCGAGGCAGGGCTCAACCGGGGAGCTGTTTTTT. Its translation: CATARQGSTGELFF.